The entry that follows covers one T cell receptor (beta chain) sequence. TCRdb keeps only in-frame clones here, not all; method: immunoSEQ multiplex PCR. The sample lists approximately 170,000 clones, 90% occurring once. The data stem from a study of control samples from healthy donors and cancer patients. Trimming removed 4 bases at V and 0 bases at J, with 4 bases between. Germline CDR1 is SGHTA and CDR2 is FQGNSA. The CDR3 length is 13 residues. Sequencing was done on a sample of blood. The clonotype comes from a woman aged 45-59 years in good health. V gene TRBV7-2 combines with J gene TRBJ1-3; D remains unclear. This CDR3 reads CASSSDSGNTIYF. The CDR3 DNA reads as TGTGCCAGCAGCTCCGACTCTGGAAACACCATATATTTT.